The following is a T cell receptor beta chain sequence with its context. Antigen specificity is unknown. The data stem from a study of cytomegalovirus exposure and HLA in healthy donors. Study-level findings and limits: Among immune exposure information, only CMV serostatus was available.

Healthy donors of bone marrow made up the group. The PCR contained 60 Vbeta and 13 Jbeta primers. Clones were read by immunoSEQ multiplex PCR, and TCRdb kept only the in-frame ones, dropping some. The repertoire has 150,000 to 200,000 clones, over 60% of them found once; the top ten carry 1.5% to 2%. This CDR3 is built from 16 residues. Trimming took 5 bases from V and 8 from J; bases not matched to a gene: 13. Germline V CDR1 and CDR2: SGHVS, FNYEAQ. This TCR was sampled from a young man in good health and CMV-seronegative. The sample comprised PBMCs. The rearrangement joins TRBV7-6 to TRBJ2-1; TRBD1 agrees at 9 bases. The CDR3 sequence is CASSPSYRGRRHEQFF. CDR3 bases: TGTGCCAGCAGCCCTAGCTACAGGGGGCGTAGGCATGAGCAGTTCTTC.